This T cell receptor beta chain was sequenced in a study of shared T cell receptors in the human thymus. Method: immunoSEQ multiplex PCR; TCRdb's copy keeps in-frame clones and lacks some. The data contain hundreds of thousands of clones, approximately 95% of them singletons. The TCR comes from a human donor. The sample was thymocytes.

CDR3 region: CASCGQLKTSGTLLEQFF. CDR3 bases: TGCGCCAGCTGCGGACAGTTAAAGACTAGCGGGACGTTGTTAGAGCAGTTCTTC. This chain connects TRBV10-2 to TRBJ2-1; 11 bases are shared with TRBD2. The V gene's germline CDR1 is WSHSY and CDR2 SAAADI. Trimming at V came to 8 bases and at J to 10 bases, leaving 22 bases not matched to a gene. The CDR3 is 18 residues long.